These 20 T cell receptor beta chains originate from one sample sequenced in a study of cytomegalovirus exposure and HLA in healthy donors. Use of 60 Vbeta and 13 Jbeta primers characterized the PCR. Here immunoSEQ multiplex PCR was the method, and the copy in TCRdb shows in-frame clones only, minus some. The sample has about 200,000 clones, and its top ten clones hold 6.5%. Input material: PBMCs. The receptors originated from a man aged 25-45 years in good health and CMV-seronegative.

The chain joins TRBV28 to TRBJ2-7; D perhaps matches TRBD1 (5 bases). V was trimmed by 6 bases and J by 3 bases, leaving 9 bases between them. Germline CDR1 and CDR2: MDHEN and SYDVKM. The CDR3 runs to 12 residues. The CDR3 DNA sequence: TGTGCCAGCAGGGACACAAACTACGAGCAGTACTTC. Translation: CASRDTNYEQYF.

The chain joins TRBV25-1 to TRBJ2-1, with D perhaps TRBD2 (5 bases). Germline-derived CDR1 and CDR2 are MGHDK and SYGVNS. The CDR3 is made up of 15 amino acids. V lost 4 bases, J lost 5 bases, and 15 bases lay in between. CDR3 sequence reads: CASSARTGEHNEQFF. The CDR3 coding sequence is TGTGCCAGCAGTGCCCGGACTGGGGAGCACAATGAGCAGTTCTTC.

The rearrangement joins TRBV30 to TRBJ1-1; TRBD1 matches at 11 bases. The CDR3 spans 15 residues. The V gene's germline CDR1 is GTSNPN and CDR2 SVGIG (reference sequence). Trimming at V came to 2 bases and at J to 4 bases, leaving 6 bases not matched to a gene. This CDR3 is CAWSSPGTGGTEAFF. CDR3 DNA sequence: TGTGCCTGGAGTTCCCCCGGGACAGGGGGCACTGAAGCTTTCTTT.

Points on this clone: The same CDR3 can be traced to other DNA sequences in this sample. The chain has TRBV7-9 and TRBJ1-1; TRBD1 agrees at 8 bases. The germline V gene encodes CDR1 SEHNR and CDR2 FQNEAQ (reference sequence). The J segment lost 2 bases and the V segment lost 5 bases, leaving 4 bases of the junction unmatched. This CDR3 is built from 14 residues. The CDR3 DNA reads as TGTGCCAGCAGCCGTACAGGGGGTAACACTGAAGCTTTCTTT. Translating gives CASSRTGGNTEAFF.

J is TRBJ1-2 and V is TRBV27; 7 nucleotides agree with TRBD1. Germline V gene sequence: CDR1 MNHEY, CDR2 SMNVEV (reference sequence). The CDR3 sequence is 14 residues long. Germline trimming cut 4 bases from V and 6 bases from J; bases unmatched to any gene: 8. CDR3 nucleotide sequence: TGTGCCAGCAGTTCTTCCCTAGGACAGGATGGCTACACCTTC. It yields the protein CASSSSLGQDGYTF.

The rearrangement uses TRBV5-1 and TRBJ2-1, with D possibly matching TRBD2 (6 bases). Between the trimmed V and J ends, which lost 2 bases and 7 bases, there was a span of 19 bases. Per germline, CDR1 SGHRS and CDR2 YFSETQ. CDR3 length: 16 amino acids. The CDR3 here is CASSLEGSGGRNEQFF. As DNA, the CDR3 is TGCGCCAGCAGCTTAGAAGGAAGCGGAGGGAGGAATGAGCAGTTCTTC.

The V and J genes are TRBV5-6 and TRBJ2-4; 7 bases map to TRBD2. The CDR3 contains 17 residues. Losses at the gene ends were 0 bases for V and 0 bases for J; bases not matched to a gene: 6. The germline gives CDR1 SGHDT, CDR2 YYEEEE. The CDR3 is CASSLAMVAGAKNIQYF. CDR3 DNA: TGTGCCAGCAGCTTGGCCATGGTAGCGGGAGCCAAAAACATTCAGTACTTC.

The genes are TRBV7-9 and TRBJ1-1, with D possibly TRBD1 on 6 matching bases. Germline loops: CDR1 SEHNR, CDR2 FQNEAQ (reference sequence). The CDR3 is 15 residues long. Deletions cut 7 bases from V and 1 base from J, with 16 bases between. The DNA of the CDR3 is TGTGCCAGCACCGAGGGGCCGACAGGGAACACTGAAGCTTTCTTT. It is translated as CASTEGPTGNTEAFF.

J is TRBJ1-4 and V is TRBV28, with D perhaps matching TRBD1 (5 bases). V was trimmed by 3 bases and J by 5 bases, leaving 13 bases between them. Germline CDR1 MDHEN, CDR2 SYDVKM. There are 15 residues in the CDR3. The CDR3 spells CASSLSSGGNEKLFF. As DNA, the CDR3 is TGTGCCAGCAGTTTGTCCTCCGGGGGAAATGAAAAACTGTTTTTT.

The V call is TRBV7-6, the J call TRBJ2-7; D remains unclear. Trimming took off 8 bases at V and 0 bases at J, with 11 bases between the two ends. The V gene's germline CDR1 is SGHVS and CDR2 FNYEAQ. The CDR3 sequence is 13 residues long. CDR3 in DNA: TGTGCCAGCGGCCAGGAAAGCTCCTACGAGCAGTACTTC. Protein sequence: CASGQESSYEQYF.

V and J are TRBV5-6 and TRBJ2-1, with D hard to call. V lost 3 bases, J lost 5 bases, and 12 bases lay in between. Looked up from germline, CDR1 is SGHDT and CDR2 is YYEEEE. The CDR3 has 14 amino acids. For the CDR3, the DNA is TGTGCCAGCAGCTCAGGATATCCGGACAATGAGCAGTTCTTC. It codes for CASSSGYPDNEQFF.

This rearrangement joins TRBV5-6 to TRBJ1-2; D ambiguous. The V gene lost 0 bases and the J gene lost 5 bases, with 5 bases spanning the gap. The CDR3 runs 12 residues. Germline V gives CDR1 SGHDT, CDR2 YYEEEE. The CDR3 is CASSLGAYGYTF. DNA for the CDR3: TGTGCCAGCAGCTTGGGAGCTTATGGCTACACCTTC. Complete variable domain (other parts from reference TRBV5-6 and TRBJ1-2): DAGVTQSPTHLIKTRGQQVTLRCSPKSGHDTVSWYQQALGQGPQFIFQYYEEEERQRGNFPDRFSGHQFPNYSSELNVNALLLGDSALYLCASSLGAYGYTFGSGTRLTVV.

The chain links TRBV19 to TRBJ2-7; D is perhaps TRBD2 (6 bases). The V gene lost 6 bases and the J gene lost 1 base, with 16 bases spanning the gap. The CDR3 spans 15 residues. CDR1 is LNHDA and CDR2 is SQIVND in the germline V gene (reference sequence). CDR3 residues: CASRGGLGLSYEQYF. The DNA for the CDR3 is TGTGCCAGTAGGGGAGGCCTCGGACTATCCTACGAGCAGTACTTC.

In nucleotides, the CDR3 is TGTGCCAGCAGCGCGACTAGCTACGAGCAGTACTTC. Encoded protein: CASSATSYEQYF. The chain employs TRBV11-2 and TRBJ2-7, with a possible D match to TRBD2 (6 bases). The germline V gene encodes CDR1 SGHAT and CDR2 FQNNGV. The CDR3 loop spans 12 amino acids. V was clipped by 5 bases and J by 3 bases, with 8 bases between them.

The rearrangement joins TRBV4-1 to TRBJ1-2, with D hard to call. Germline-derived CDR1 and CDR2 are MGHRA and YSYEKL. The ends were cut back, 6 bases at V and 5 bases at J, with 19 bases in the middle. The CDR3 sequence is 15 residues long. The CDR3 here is CASRLMVGTRYGYTF. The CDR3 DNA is TGCGCCAGCAGACTCATGGTGGGCACCCGTTATGGCTACACCTTC.

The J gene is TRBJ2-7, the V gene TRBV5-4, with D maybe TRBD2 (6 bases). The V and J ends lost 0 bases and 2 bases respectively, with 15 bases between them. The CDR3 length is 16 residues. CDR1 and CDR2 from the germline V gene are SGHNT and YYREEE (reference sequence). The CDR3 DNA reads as TGTGCCAGCAGCTTGGACCCCGGGACTGTGACCTACGAGCAGTACTTC. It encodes CASSLDPGTVTYEQYF. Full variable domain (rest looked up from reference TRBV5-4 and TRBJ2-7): ETGVTQSPTHLIKTRGQQVTLRCSSQSGHNTVSWYQQALGQGPQFIFQYYREEENGRGNFPPRFSGLQFPNYSSELNVNALELDDSALYLCASSLDPGTVTYEQYFGPGTRLTVT.

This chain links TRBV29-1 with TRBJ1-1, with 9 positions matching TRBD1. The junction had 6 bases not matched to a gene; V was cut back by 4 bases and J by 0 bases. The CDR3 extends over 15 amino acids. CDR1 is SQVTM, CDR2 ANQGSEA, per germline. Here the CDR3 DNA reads TGCAGCGTTGCCCGACAGGGGGGGGTGAACACTGAAGCTTTCTTT. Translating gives CSVARQGGVNTEAFF.

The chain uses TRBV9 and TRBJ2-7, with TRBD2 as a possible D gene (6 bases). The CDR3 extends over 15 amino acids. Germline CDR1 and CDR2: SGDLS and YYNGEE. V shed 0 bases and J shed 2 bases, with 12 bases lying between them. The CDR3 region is CASSVGGGAPYEQYF. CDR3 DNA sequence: TGTGCCAGCAGCGTAGGAGGCGGGGCCCCCTACGAGCAGTACTTC.

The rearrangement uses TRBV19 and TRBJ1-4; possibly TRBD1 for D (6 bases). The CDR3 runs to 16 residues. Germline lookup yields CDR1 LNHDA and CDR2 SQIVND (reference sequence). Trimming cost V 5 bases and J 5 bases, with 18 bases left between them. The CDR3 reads CASSPGQLLPNEKLFF. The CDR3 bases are TGTGCCAGTAGTCCAGGACAGCTTTTACCGAATGAAAAACTGTTTTTT.

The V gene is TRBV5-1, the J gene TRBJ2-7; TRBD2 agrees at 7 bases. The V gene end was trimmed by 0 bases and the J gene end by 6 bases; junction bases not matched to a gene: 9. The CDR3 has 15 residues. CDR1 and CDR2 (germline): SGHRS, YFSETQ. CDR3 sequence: CASSLDPVTGGEQYF. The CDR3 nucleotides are TGCGCCAGCAGCTTGGACCCCGTGACGGGGGGCGAGCAGTACTTC.